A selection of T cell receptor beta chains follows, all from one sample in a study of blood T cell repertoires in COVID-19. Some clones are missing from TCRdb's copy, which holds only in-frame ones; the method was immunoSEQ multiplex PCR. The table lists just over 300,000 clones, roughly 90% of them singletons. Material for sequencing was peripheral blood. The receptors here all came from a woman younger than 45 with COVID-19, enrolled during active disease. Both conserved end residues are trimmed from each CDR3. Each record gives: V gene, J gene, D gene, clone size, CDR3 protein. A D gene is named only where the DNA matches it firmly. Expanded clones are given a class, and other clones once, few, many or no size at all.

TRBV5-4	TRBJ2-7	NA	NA	ASSLNSYEQY
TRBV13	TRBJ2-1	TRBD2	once	ASSPLLASNEQF
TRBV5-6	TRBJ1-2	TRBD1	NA	ASSRSTGVGGYT
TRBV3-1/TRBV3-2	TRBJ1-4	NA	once	ASSRRGGANEKLF
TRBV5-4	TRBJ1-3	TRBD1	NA	ASSLGDRGPEASGNTIY
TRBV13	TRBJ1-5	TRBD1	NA	ASSPGGSNQPQH
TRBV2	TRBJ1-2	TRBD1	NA	ASRVTGGYGYT
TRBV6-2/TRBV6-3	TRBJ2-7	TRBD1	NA	ASSYSDRAGEQY
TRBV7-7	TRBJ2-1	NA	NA	ASSPDPTSAEQF
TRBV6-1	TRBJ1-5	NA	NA	ASSEGRGHQPQH
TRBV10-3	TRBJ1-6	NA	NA	AISDGQAPLH
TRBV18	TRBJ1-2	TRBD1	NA	ASSRQGDGYT
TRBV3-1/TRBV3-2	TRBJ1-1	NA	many	ASSRRLSGTEAF
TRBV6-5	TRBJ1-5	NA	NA	ASSLTGGYQPQH
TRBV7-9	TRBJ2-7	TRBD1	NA	ASSLGWTGSYEQY
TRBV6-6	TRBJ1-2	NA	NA	ASSYSGADGYT
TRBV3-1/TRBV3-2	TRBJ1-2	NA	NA	ASSRQSLYGYT
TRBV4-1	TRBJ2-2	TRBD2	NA	ATRRLAVIGELF
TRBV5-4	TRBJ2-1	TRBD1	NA	ASSVSRGSYNEQF
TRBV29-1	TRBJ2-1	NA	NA	SVGFDRTDNEQF